This T cell receptor (beta chain) was found in a study of regulatory T cells in long-lasting Graves disease. Study-wide results and caveats: Among the persistent patients, about 3,000 public clonotypes were shared, more than the approximately 960 shared among new patients.

CDR3 regions were amplified by Arm-PCR using iRepertoire HTBI primers to build TCR beta libraries. TCRdb reanalysed the multiplex PCR reads using MiXCR and keeps one entry per CDR3 protein. The data contain about 450,000 distinct CDR3 sequences, roughly 17% of them seen just once; the ten biggest clones take up roughly 10%. Time point specified: newly diagnosed GD, antithyroid drugs for less than 3 months. The TCR library was prepared using RNA isolated from PBMCs. A remark on this clonotype: Its antigen is not identified. A far larger clone differs by one base, so this is likely a read error.

The length of the CDR3 is 16 residues. J was trimmed by 7 bases and V by 0 bases; bases with no gene match: 7. Germline values: CDR1 LGHNT, CDR2 FRNRAP. The data also belong to a second study, concerning T cells in Graves' hyperthyroidism and ophthalmopathy. That publication notes: It was considered stable Graves' hyperthyroidism when ophthalmopathy did not progress within 18 months.

The genes are TRBV12-5 and TRBJ2-7, with 12 bases that match TRBD2. The sample here was peripheral blood mononuclear cells (PBMCs), taken at new diagnosis, from a patient treated with antithyroid drugs. The receptor comes from a woman aged 25-40 years with Graves disease. The CDR3 loop reads CASGLVLAGGINEQYF. CDR3 nucleotides: TGTGCTAGTGGTTTGGTACTAGCGGGAGGCATAAATGAGCAGTACTTC. Variable domain in full (rest from reference TRBV12-5 and TRBJ2-7): DARVTQTPRHKVTEMGQEVTMRCQPILGHNTVFWYRQTMMQGLELLAYFRNRAPLDDSGMPKDRFSAEMPDATLATLKIQPSEPRDSAVYFCASGLVLAGGINEQYFGPGTRLTVT.